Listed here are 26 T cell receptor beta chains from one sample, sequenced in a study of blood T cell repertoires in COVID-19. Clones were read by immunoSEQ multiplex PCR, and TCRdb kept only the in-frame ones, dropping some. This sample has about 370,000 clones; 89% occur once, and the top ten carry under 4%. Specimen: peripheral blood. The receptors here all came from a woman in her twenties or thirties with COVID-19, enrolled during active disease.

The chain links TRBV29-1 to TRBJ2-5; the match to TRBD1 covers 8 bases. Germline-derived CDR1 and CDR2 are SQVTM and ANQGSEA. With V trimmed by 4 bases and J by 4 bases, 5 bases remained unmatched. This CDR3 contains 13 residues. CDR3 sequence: CSVGVRGRETQYF. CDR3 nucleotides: TGCAGCGTTGGGGTCAGGGGGCGAGAGACCCAGTACTTC. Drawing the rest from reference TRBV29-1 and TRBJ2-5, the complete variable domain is SAVISQKPSRDICQRGTSLTIQCQVDSQVTMMFWYRQQPGQSLTLIATANQGSEATYESGFVIDKFPISRPNLTFSTLTVSNMSPEDSSIYLCSVGVRGRETQYFGPGTRLLVL.

The CDR3 spells CASSWTPDRAVIGTEAFF. The CDR3 DNA follows: TGTGCCAGCAGCTGGACCCCGGACAGGGCCGTGATAGGCACTGAAGCTTTCTTT. The V gene is TRBV6-2 or TRBV6-3, the J gene TRBJ1-1; 8 nucleotides align to TRBD1. This CDR3 is 18 amino acids long. Germline CDR1 is MNHEY and CDR2 is SVGEGT. Losses at the gene ends were 6 bases for V and 4 bases for J; bases not matched to a gene: 19.

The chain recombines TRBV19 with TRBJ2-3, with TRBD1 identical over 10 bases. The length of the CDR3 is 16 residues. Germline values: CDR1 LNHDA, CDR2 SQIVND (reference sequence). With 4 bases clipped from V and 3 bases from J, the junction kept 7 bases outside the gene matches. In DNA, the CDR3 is TGTGCCAGTAGTAGAAAGACAGGGGGCGTAACAGATACGCAGTATTTT. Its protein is CASSRKTGGVTDTQYF.

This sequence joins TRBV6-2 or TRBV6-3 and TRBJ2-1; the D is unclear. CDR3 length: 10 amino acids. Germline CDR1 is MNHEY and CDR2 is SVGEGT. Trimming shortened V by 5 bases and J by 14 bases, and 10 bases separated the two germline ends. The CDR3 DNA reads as TGTGCCAGCAGTAACGGGTTGAAGTTCTTC. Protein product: CASSNGLKFF.

The CDR3 DNA sequence: TGTGCCAGCAGTGAAAGAACTGAGGGGGCTAGCGGGGGAGTGGTGGAGACCCAGTACTTC. Protein sequence: CASSERTEGASGGVVETQYF. This rearrangement joins TRBV6-4 to TRBJ2-5; 10 bases fit TRBD2. Germline V gene sequence: CDR1 MRHNA, CDR2 SNTAGT. This CDR3 comprises 20 residues. The V gene end was trimmed by 3 bases and the J gene end by 5 bases; junction bases not matched to a gene: 21.

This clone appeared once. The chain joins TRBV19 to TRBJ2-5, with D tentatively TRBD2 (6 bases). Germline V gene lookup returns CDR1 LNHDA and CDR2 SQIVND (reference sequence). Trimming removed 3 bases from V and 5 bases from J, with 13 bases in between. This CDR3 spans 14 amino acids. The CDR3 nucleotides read TGTGCCAGTAGTATCCGAGTGGAGGGGGAGACCCAGTACTTC. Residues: CASSIRVEGETQYF.

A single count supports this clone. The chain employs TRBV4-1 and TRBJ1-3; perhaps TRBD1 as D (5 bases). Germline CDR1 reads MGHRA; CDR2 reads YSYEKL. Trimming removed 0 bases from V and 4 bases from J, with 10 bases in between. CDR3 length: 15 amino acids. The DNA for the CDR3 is TGCGCCAGCAGCCAAGATAAGGGGATAGGAAACACCATATATTTT. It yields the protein CASSQDKGIGNTIYF.

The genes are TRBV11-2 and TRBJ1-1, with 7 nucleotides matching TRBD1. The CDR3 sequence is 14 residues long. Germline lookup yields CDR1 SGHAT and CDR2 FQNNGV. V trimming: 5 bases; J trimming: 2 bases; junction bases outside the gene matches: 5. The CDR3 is CASSRGTVNTEAFF. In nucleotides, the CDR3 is TGTGCCAGCAGCCGAGGGACAGTAAACACTGAAGCTTTCTTT.

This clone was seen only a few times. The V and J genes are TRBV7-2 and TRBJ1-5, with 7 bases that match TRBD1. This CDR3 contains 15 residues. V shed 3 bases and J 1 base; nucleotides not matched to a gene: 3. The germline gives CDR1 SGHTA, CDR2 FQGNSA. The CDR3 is CASSLGGQSNQPQHF. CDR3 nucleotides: TGTGCCAGCAGCTTGGGGGGACAGAGCAATCAGCCCCAGCATTTT.

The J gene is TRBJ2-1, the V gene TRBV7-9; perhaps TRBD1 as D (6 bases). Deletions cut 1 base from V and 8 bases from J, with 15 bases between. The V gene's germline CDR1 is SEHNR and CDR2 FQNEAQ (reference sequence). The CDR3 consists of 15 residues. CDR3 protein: CASSLGGPLYDEQFF. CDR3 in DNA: TGTGCCAGCAGCTTAGGGGGGCCACTGTACGATGAGCAGTTCTTC. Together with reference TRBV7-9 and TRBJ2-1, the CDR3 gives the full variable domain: DTGVSQNPRHKITKRGQNVTFRCDPISEHNRLYWYRQTLGQGPEFLTYFQNEAQLEKSRLLSDRFSAERPKGSFSTLEIQRTEQGDSAMYLCASSLGGPLYDEQFFGPGTRLTVL.

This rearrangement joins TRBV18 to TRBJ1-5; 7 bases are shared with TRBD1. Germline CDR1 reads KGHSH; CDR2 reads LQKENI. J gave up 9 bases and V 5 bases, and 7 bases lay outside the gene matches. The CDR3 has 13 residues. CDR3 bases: TGTGCCAGCTCATTTGACAGGGTCATGCCCCAGCATTTT. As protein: CASSFDRVMPQHF.

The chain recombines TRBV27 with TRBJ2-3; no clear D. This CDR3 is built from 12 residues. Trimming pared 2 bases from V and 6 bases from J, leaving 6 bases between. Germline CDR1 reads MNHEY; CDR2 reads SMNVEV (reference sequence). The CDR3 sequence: CASSLRSDTQYF. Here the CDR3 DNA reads TGTGCCAGCAGTTTAAGGAGCGATACGCAGTATTTT.

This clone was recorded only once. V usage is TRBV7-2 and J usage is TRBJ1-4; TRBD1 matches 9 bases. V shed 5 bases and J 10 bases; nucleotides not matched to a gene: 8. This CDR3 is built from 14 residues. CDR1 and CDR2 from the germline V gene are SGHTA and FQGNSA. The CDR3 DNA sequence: TGTGCCAGCAGCCCCCGGGACAGGGAGGGAAAACTGTTTTTT. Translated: CASSPRDREGKLFF.

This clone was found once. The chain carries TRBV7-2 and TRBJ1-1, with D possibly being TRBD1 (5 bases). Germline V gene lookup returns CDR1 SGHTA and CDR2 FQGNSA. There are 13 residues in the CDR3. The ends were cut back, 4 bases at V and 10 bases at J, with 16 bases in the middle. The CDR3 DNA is TGTGCCAGCAGCTCCTGGGCGGGGGGTGGAGCTTTCTTT. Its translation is CASSSWAGGGAFF.

DNA for the CDR3: TGTGCCAGTAGTGGACTAGCGGGAGGGCAGGAGACCCAGTACTTC. Its translation is CASSGLAGGQETQYF. The V gene is TRBV19, the J gene TRBJ2-5; 15 positions match TRBD2. CDR1 is LNHDA and CDR2 is SQIVND in the germline V gene (reference sequence). The junction had 3 bases not matched to a gene; V was cut back by 5 bases and J by 5 bases. The CDR3 runs 15 residues.

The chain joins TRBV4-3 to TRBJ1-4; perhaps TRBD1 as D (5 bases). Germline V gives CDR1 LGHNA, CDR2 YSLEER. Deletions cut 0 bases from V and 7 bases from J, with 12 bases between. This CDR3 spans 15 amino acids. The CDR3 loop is CASSQEVRGGEKLFF. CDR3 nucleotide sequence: TGCGCCAGCAGCCAAGAGGTTAGGGGAGGTGAAAAACTGTTTTTT.

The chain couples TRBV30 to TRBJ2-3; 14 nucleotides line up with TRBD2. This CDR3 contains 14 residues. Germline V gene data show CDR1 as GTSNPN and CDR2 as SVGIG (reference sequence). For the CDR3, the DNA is TGTGCTTCCATAGGGACTAGCGGGAGCAATACGCAGTATTTT. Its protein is CASIGTSGSNTQYF.

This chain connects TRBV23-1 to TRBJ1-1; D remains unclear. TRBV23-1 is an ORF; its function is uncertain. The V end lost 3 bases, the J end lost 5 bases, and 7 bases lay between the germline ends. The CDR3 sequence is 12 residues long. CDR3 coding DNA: TGCGCCAGCAGTCATATATATACTGAAGCTTTCTTT. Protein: CASSHIYTEAFF.

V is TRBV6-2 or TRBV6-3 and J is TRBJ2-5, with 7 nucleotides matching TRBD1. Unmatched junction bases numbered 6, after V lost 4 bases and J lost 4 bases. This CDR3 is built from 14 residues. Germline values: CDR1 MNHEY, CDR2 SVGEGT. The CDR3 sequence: CASSSGGQLETQYF. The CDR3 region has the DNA TGTGCCAGCAGTTCTGGGGGACAGCTAGAGACCCAGTACTTC.

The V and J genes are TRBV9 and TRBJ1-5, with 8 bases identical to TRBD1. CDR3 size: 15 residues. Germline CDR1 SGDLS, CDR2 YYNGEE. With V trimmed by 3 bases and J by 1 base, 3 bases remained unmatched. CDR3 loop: CASSDGQGSNQPQHF. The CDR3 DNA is TGTGCCAGCAGCGACGGACAGGGCAGCAATCAGCCCCAGCATTTT.

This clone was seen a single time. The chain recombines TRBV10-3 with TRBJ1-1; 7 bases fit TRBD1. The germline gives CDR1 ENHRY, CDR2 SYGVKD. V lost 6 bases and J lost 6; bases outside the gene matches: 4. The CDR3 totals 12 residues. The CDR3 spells CAIRGGEAEAFF. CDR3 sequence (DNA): TGTGCCATCAGAGGGGGCGAGGCTGAAGCTTTCTTT.

CDR3 in amino acids: CASSMGGPTEAFF. The CDR3 bases are TGTGCCAGTAGTATGGGGGGGCCCACTGAAGCTTTCTTT. The chain couples TRBV19 to TRBJ1-1; maybe TRBD1 (6 bases). The CDR3 has 13 residues. Per germline, CDR1 LNHDA and CDR2 SQIVND (reference sequence). The V end lost 3 bases, the J end lost 4 bases, and 9 bases lay between the germline ends.

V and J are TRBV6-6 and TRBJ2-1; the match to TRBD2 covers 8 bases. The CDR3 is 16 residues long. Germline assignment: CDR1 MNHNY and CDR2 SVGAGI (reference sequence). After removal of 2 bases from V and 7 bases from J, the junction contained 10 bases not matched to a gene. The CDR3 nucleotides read TGTGCCAGCAGTTACCCCGGGAGGGTGCAATTTAATGAGCAGTTCTTC. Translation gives CASSYPGRVQFNEQFF.

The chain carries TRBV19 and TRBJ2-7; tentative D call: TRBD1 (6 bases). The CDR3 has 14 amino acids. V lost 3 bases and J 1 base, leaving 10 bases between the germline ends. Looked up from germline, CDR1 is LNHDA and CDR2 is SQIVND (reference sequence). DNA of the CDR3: TGTGCCAGTAGTATCTCACAGGGTTCCTACGAGCAGTACTTC. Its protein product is CASSISQGSYEQYF.

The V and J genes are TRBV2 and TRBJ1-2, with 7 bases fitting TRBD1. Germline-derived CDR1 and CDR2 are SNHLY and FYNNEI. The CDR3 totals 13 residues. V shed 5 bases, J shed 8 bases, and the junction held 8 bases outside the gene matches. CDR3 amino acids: CASSNGQAVGYTF. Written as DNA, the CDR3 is TGTGCCAGCAGTAACGGACAGGCGGTAGGCTACACCTTC.

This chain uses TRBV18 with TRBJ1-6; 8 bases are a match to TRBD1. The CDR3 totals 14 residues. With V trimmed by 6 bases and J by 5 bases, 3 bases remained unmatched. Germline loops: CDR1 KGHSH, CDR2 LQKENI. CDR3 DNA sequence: TGTGCCAGCTCTTCGACAGGGGATAATTCACCCCTCCACTTT. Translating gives CASSSTGDNSPLHF.